The 13 T cell receptor beta chains reported below all come from one sample, sequenced in a study of blood T cell repertoires in COVID-19. Using immunoSEQ multiplex PCR, the repertoire was profiled, and TCRdb retains in-frame clones only, with some absent. The sample has some 400,000 clones, roughly nine tenths seen once. Sequenced: PBMCs or T cells enriched from blood (not recorded which). These receptors were collected from a man aged 25-45 years who had recovered from COVID-19.

The chain recombines TRBV9 with TRBJ2-2; the D gene is possibly TRBD1 (5 bases). CDR3 length equals 16 residues. Per germline, CDR1 SGDLS and CDR2 YYNGEE. Between the trimmed V and J ends, which lost 0 bases and 2 bases, there was a span of 11 bases. The CDR3 spells CASSVDHGHNTGELFF. The DNA for the CDR3 is TGTGCCAGCAGCGTAGATCATGGACATAACACCGGGGAGCTGTTTTTT.

The chain carries TRBV5-1 and TRBJ2-7; 11 bases are a match to TRBD2. This CDR3 is built from 16 residues. The V gene end was trimmed by 4 bases and the J gene end by 4 bases; junction bases not matched to a gene: 10. Germline V gives CDR1 SGHRS, CDR2 YFSETQ. The CDR3 bases are TGCGCCAGCAGCATACCTACTAGCGGGAGTACTTACGAGCAGTACTTC. Translation gives CASSIPTSGSTYEQYF.

The V and J genes are TRBV6-1 and TRBJ2-3; D gene uncertain. This CDR3 is built from 12 residues. Trimming removed 8 bases from V and 6 bases from J, with 12 bases in between. CDR1 is MNHNS and CDR2 is SASEGT in the germline V gene. The CDR3 DNA is TGTGCCAGCTGTCAAGCCCCTGATACGCAGTATTTT. Translating gives CASCQAPDTQYF.

The V and J genes are TRBV2 and TRBJ2-5, with D tentatively TRBD2 (6 bases). Germline lookup yields CDR1 SNHLY and CDR2 FYNNEI. Trimming stripped 2 bases from V and 7 bases from J, with 11 bases between. The CDR3 covers 13 residues. DNA of the CDR3: TGTGCCAGCAGTGAACCCCAGGGAGGGACCCAGTACTTC. Its translation is CASSEPQGGTQYF.

Concerning this clone itself: Other DNA sequences of this sample code for an identical CDR3. This rearrangement joins TRBV12-3 or TRBV12-4 to TRBJ1-2; possibly TRBD1 for D (5 bases). V gave up 2 bases and J gave up 8 bases, with 9 bases separating them. The CDR3 runs to 12 residues. CDR3 sequence (DNA): TGTGCCAGCAGTTTACAGGGAGGAGGCTACACCTTC. It encodes CASSLQGGGYTF.

This clone occurred once. V usage is TRBV12-3 or TRBV12-4 and J usage is TRBJ1-2, with D possibly being TRBD1 (5 bases). With 6 bases removed from V and 5 bases from J, the gap between germline ends came to 13 bases. This CDR3 region has 13 residues. The CDR3 DNA sequence: TGTGCCAGCAGCAGGGTTTCCTCTTATGGCTACACCTTC. Translating it yields CASSRVSSYGYTF.

The CDR3 loop reads CALKGSLNSPLHF. The CDR3 DNA follows: TGTGCCCTGAAGGGGTCCCTGAATTCACCCCTCCACTTT. This sequence joins TRBV28 and TRBJ1-6; D may be TRBD1 (5 bases). Germline loops: CDR1 MDHEN, CDR2 SYDVKM. Trimming cost V 11 bases and J 7 bases, with 15 bases left between them. The CDR3 is 13 residues long.

This CDR3 reads CASSFPGQKYGYTF. The CDR3 DNA follows: TGTGCCAGCAGCTTCCCGGGACAGAAATATGGCTACACCTTC. V gene TRBV5-4 combines with J gene TRBJ1-2, with 7 bases identical to TRBD1. V shed 2 bases, J shed 5 bases, and the junction held 6 bases outside the gene matches. The CDR3 extends over 14 amino acids. In germline, CDR1 is SGHNT, CDR2 YYREEE (reference sequence). Looking up the rest from reference TRBV5-4 and TRBJ1-2 gives the full variable domain: ETGVTQSPTHLIKTRGQQVTLRCSSQSGHNTVSWYQQALGQGPQFIFQYYREEENGRGNFPPRFSGLQFPNYSSELNVNALELDDSALYLCASSFPGQKYGYTFGSGTRLTVV.

This rearrangement joins TRBV29-1 to TRBJ1-1; TRBD1 aligns across 7 bases. The CDR3 sequence is 13 residues long. After removal of 4 bases from V and 3 bases from J, the junction contained 5 bases not matched to a gene. Germline CDR1 SQVTM, CDR2 ANQGSEA. The CDR3 bases are TGCAGCGTTGTGGGACAGAGCTACACTGAAGCTTTCTTT. Its translation is CSVVGQSYTEAFF. Supplemented by reference TRBV29-1 and TRBJ1-1, the full variable domain reads SAVISQKPSRDICQRGTSLTIQCQVDSQVTMMFWYRQQPGQSLTLIATANQGSEATYESGFVIDKFPISRPNLTFSTLTVSNMSPEDSSIYLCSVVGQSYTEAFFGQGTRLTVV.

The V and J genes are TRBV2 and TRBJ2-1, with 11 bases aligning to TRBD2. The J segment lost 4 bases and the V segment lost 6 bases, leaving 5 bases of the junction unmatched. Germline V gene data show CDR1 as SNHLY and CDR2 as FYNNEI. The CDR3 length is 15 residues. The DNA of the CDR3 is TGTGCCAGCAGGAAGACTAGCGGGACTTACAATGAGCAGTTCTTC. It codes for CASRKTSGTYNEQFF.

The table lists this clone with a count of one. This chain links TRBV3-1 (or the pseudogene TRBV3-2) with TRBJ2-1; the match to TRBD1 covers 8 bases. V was clipped by 1 base and J by 5 bases; unmatched bases: 7. This CDR3 region has 16 residues. Germline loops: CDR1 LGHDT, CDR2 YNNKEL (reference sequence). The CDR3 reads CASSQALQGDHNEQFF. DNA for the CDR3: TGTGCCAGCAGCCAAGCGCTACAGGGGGACCACAATGAGCAGTTCTTC.

The J gene is TRBJ1-6, the V gene TRBV5-1; D might be TRBD1 (5 bases). The V gene lost 5 bases and the J gene lost 10 bases, with 16 bases spanning the gap. This CDR3 has 14 amino acids. Germline CDR1 is SGHRS and CDR2 is YFSETQ. The CDR3 protein is CASSPRALNSPLHF. The CDR3 bases are TGCGCCAGCAGTCCCAGGGCATTGAACTCACCCCTCCACTTT. The whole variable domain, remainder taken from reference TRBV5-1 and TRBJ1-6, is KAGVTQTPRYLIKTRGQQVTLSCSPISGHRSVSWYQQTPGQGLQFLFEYFSETQRNKGNFPGRFSGRQFSNSRSEMNVSTLELGDSALYLCASSPRALNSPLHFGNGTRLTVT.

There are a few counts of this clone. The CDR3 nucleotides are TGTGCCATCAGTGATCGGAGCGGGAGGGGGTACAATGAGCAGTTCTTC. Residues: CAISDRSGRGYNEQFF. The chain combines TRBV10-3 with TRBJ2-1; 10 bases agree with TRBD2. The J segment lost 4 bases and the V segment lost 3 bases, leaving 6 bases of the junction unmatched. The CDR3 has 16 residues. The germline V gene encodes CDR1 ENHRY and CDR2 SYGVKD.